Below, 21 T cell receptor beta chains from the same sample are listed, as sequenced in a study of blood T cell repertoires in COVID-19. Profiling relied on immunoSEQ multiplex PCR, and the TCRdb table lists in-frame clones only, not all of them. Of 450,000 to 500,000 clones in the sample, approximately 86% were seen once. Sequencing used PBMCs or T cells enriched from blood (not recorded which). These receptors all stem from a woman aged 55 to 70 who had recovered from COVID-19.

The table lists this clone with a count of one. The DNA for the CDR3 is TGTGCCAGCAGCTTAGTGACAGATAACTATGGCTACACCTTC. It translates to CASSLVTDNYGYTF. The chain combines TRBV11-2 with TRBJ1-2, with a weak D call TRBD1 (5 bases). This CDR3 region has 14 residues. Germline V gene sequence: CDR1 SGHAT, CDR2 FQNNGV. Trimming shortened V by 1 base and J by 1 base, and 7 bases separated the two germline ends.

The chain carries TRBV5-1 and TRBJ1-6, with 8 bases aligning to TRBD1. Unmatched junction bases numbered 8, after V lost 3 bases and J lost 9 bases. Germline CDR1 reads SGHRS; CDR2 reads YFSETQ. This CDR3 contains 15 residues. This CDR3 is CASSSSGTGTSPLHF. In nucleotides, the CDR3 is TGCGCCAGCAGCTCGTCCGGGACAGGAACTTCACCCCTCCACTTT.

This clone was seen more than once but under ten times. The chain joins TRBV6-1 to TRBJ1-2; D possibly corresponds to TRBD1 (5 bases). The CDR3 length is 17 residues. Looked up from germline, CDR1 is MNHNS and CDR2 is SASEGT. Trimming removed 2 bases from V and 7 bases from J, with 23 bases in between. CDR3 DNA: TGTGCCAGCAGTGAAAGGAGGGGCGCCCAGCTATTGGGTGGCTACACCTTC. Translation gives CASSERRGAQLLGGYTF.

Written as DNA, the CDR3 is TGTGCCAGCAGTTTTGACAGGGGATCCTATGGCTACACCTTC. Its translation: CASSFDRGSYGYTF. This chain joins TRBV6-5 and TRBJ1-2; 8 nucleotides match TRBD1. This CDR3 is 14 amino acids long. Trimming removed 4 bases from V and 4 bases from J; junction bases left unmatched: 5. Germline V gives CDR1 MNHEY, CDR2 SVGAGI.

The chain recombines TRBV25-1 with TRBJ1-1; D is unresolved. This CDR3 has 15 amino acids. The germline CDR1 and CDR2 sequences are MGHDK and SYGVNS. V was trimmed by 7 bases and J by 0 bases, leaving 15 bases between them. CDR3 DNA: TGTGCCAGCACCTCTTCGAGGTCCTTGAACACTGAAGCTTTCTTT. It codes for CASTSSRSLNTEAFF.

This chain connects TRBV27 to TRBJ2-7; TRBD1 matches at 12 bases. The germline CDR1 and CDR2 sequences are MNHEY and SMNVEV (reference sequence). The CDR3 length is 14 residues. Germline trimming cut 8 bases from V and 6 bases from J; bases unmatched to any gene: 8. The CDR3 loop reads CASGSGTGGGEQYF. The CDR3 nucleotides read TGTGCCAGCGGCTCCGGGACAGGGGGCGGCGAGCAGTACTTC.

CDR3 amino acids: CASSYRDRDTGELFF. DNA of the CDR3: TGTGCCAGCAGTTACCGGGACAGGGACACCGGGGAGCTGTTTTTT. The J gene is TRBJ2-2, the V gene TRBV6-5, with 9 bases matching TRBD1. CDR1 and CDR2 (germline): MNHEY, SVGAGI. V was pared by 2 bases and J by 3 bases, with 1 base of the junction left unmatched. The CDR3 is 15 residues long.

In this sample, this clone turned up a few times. The CDR3 loop is CASSPLDRYYGYTF. For the CDR3, the DNA is TGTGCCAGCAGCCCGCTGGACAGGTACTATGGCTACACCTTC. J is TRBJ1-2 and V is TRBV27; 7 bases map to TRBD1. The CDR3 loop spans 14 amino acids. Germline CDR1 and CDR2: MNHEY and SMNVEV (reference sequence). V dropped 6 bases and J dropped 3; count of bases not matched to a gene: 7.

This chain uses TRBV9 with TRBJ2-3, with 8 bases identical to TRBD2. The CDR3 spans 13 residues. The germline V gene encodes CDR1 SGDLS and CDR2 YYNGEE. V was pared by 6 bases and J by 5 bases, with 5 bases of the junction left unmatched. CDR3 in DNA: TGTGCCAGCACTCAGCTAGCGGGAGATACGCAGTATTTT. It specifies CASTQLAGDTQYF.

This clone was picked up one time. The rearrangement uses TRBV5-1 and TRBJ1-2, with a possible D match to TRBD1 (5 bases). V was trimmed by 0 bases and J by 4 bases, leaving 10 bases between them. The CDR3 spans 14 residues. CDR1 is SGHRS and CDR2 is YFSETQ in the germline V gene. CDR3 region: CASSLGDGGYGYTF. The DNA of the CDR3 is TGCGCCAGCAGCTTGGGTGACGGGGGCTATGGCTACACCTTC.

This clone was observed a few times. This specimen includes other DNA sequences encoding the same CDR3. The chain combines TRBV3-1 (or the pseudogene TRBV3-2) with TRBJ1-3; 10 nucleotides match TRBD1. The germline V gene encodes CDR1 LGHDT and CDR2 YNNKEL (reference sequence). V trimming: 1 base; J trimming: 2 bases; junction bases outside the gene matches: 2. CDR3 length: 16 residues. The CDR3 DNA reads TGTGCCAGCAGCCAAGGGACAGGGGGAGCTGGAAACACCATATATTTT. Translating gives CASSQGTGGAGNTIYF.

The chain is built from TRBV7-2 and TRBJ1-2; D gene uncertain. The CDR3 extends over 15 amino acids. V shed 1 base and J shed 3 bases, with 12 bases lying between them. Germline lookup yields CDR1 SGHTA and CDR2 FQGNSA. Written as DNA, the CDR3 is TGTGCCAGCAGCTTAGGGCTGGGCAGTTACTATGGCTACACCTTC. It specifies CASSLGLGSYYGYTF.

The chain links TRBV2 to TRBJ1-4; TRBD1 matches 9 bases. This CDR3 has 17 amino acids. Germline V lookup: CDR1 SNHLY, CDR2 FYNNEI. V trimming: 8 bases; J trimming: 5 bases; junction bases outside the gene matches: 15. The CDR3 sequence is CASGRSQGALGNEKLFF. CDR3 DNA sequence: TGTGCCAGCGGGAGGTCACAGGGGGCTCTAGGGAATGAAAAACTGTTTTTT.

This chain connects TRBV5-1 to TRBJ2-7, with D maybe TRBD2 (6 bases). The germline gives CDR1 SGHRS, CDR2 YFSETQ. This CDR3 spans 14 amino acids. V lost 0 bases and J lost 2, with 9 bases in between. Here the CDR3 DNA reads TGCGCCAGCAGCTTGGCCTGGGGGGCCTACGAGCAGTACTTC. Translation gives CASSLAWGAYEQYF. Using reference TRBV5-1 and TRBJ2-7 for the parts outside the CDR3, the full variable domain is KAGVTQTPRYLIKTRGQQVTLSCSPISGHRSVSWYQQTPGQGLQFLFEYFSETQRNKGNFPGRFSGRQFSNSRSEMNVSTLELGDSALYLCASSLAWGAYEQYFGPGTRLTVT.

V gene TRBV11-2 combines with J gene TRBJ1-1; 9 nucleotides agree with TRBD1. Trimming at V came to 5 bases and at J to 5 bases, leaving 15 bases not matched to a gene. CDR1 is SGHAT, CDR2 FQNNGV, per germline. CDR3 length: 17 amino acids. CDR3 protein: CASSRITGGGRITEAFF. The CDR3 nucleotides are TGTGCCAGCAGCCGTATAACAGGGGGCGGGCGGATAACTGAAGCTTTCTTT.

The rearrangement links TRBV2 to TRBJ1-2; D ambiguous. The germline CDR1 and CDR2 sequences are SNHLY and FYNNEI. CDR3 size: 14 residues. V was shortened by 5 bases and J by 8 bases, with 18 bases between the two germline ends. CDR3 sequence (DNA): TGTGCCAGCAGTCTACAAGACCGAAGCGGGGGCTACACCTTC. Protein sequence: CASSLQDRSGGYTF.

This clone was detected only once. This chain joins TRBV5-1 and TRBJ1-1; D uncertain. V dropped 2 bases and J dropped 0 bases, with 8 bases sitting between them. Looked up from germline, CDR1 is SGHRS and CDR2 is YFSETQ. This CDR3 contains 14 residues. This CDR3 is CASSFEGMNTEAFF. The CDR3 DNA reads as TGCGCCAGCAGCTTCGAGGGAATGAACACTGAAGCTTTCTTT. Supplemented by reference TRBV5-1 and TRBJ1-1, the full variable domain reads KAGVTQTPRYLIKTRGQQVTLSCSPISGHRSVSWYQQTPGQGLQFLFEYFSETQRNKGNFPGRFSGRQFSNSRSEMNVSTLELGDSALYLCASSFEGMNTEAFFGQGTRLTVV.

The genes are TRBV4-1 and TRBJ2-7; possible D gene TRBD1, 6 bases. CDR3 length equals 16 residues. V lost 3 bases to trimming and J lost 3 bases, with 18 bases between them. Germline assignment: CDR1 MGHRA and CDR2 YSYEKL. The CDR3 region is CASSHGRGGFDYEQYF. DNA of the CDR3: TGCGCCAGCAGCCACGGTAGAGGGGGATTCGACTACGAGCAGTACTTC.

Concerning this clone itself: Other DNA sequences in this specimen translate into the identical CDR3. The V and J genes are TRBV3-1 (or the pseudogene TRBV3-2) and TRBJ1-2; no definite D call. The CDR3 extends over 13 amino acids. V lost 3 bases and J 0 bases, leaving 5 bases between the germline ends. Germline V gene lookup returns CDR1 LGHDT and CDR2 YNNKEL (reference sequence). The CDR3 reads CASSQAANYGYTF. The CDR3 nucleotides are TGTGCCAGCAGCCAGGCAGCTAACTATGGCTACACCTTC.

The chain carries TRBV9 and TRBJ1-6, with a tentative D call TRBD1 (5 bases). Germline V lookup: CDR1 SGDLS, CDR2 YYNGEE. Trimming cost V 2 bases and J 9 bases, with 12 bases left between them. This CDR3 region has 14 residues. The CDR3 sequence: CASSVQGSGSPLHF. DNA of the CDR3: TGTGCCAGCAGCGTTCAGGGCTCGGGTTCACCCCTCCACTTT. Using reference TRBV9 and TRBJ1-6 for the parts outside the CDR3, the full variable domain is DSGVTQTPKHLITATGQRVTLRCSPRSGDLSVYWYQQSLDQGLQFLIQYYNGEERAKGNILERFSAQQFPDLHSELNLSSLELGDSALYFCASSVQGSGSPLHFGNGTRLTVT.

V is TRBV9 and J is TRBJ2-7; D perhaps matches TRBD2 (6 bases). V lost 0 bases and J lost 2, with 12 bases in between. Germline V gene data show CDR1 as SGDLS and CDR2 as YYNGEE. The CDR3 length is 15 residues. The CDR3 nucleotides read TGTGCCAGCAGCGTAGACGGGGACTCTCCCTACGAGCAGTACTTC. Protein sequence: CASSVDGDSPYEQYF. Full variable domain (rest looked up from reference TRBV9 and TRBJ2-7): DSGVTQTPKHLITATGQRVTLRCSPRSGDLSVYWYQQSLDQGLQFLIQYYNGEERAKGNILERFSAQQFPDLHSELNLSSLELGDSALYFCASSVDGDSPYEQYFGPGTRLTVT.